This is a list of T cell receptor beta chains from one sample in a study of blood T cell repertoires in COVID-19. The protocol was immunoSEQ multiplex PCR, while the TCRdb copy is restricted to in-frame clones and leaves out a portion. The sample holds 100,000 to 120,000 clones; roughly 87% are singletons and the top ten take about 5%. The sample taken for sequencing was peripheral blood. All receptors come from a human donor in a cohort sampled during active COVID-19. Each CDR3 is given with its conserved first and last residue. The order of the fields is J gene, clone size, V gene, D gene, CDR3 protein, CDR3 DNA. A D gene is named only where the DNA matches it firmly. Clone size is shown for a subset of rows, as once, few, many or a class of expanded clone.

j_call: TRBJ2-1
clone_size: .
v_call: TRBV11-3
d_call: TRBD2
cdr3_aa: CASSRPGTRSFF
cdr3_nt: TGTGCCAGCAGCCGACCCGGGACTAGAAGCTTCTTC

j_call: TRBJ2-2
clone_size: .
v_call: TRBV6-4
d_call: TRBD1
cdr3_aa: CASSTMTGTGELFF
cdr3_nt: TGTGCCAGCAGTACAATGACAGGGACCGGGGAGCTGTTTTTT

j_call: TRBJ1-2
clone_size: .
v_call: TRBV12-3/TRBV12-4
d_call: .
cdr3_aa: CASSLGTYYGYTF
cdr3_nt: TGTGCCAGCAGTTTGGGGACATACTATGGCTACACCTTC

j_call: TRBJ2-3
clone_size: .
v_call: TRBV7-9
d_call: TRBD2
cdr3_aa: CASSPWSSGRSPGTDTQYF
cdr3_nt: TGTGCCAGCAGCCCCTGGTCCAGCGGGAGGTCCCCGGGCACAGATACGCAGTATTTT

j_call: TRBJ1-5
clone_size: .
v_call: TRBV28
d_call: .
cdr3_aa: CASSPRGGHSNQPQHF
cdr3_nt: TGTGCCAGCAGCCCGAGGGGGGGACACTCCAATCAGCCCCAGCATTTT

j_call: TRBJ2-1
clone_size: .
v_call: TRBV2
d_call: TRBD2
cdr3_aa: CASTRAGSSYNEQFF
cdr3_nt: TGTGCCAGCACCCGAGCGGGAAGCTCCTACAATGAGCAGTTCTTC

j_call: TRBJ2-7
clone_size: .
v_call: TRBV15
d_call: TRBD1
cdr3_aa: CATSSRDRSSYEQYF
cdr3_nt: TGTGCCACCAGCAGCCGGGACAGGAGCTCCTACGAGCAGTATTTC

j_call: TRBJ1-1
clone_size: .
v_call: TRBV18
d_call: TRBD1
cdr3_aa: CASSPTGVWAEAFF
cdr3_nt: TGTGCCAGCTCACCGACAGGGGTGTGGGCTGAAGCTTTCTTT

j_call: TRBJ1-2
clone_size: .
v_call: TRBV9
d_call: .
cdr3_aa: CASSTTSGGYYGYTF
cdr3_nt: TGTGCCAGCAGCACCACTTCCGGGGGTTATTATGGCTACACCTTC

j_call: TRBJ2-7
clone_size: .
v_call: TRBV5-8
d_call: TRBD1
cdr3_aa: CASSLGQGGYYEQYF
cdr3_nt: TGTGCCAGCAGCTTAGGACAGGGTGGTTACTACGAGCAGTACTTC

j_call: TRBJ2-1
clone_size: .
v_call: TRBV4-2
d_call: TRBD2
cdr3_aa: CASSQDLLAARTNEQFF
cdr3_nt: TGTGCCAGCAGCCAAGATCTTCTAGCGGCCCGGACCAATGAGCAGTTCTTC

j_call: TRBJ1-2
clone_size: .
v_call: TRBV30
d_call: .
cdr3_aa: CAWSTTGSGYGYTF
cdr3_nt: TGTGCCTGGAGTACTACAGGGAGTGGCTATGGCTACACCTTC

j_call: TRBJ1-3
clone_size: .
v_call: TRBV19
d_call: TRBD1
cdr3_aa: CASNPQRDRGFFGNTIYF
cdr3_nt: TGTGCCAGTAACCCTCAGCGGGACAGGGGTTTCTTTGGAAACACCATATATTTT

j_call: TRBJ2-2
clone_size: .
v_call: TRBV5-1
d_call: .
cdr3_aa: CASSFDTNTGELFF
cdr3_nt: TGCGCCAGCAGCTTTGACACGAACACCGGGGAGCTGTTTTTT

j_call: TRBJ2-2
clone_size: .
v_call: TRBV9
d_call: .
cdr3_aa: CASSAAQYAEENTGELFF
cdr3_nt: TGTGCCAGCAGCGCAGCCCAGTATGCGGAAGAGAACACCGGGGAGCTGTTTTTT

j_call: TRBJ2-2
clone_size: .
v_call: TRBV6-5
d_call: .
cdr3_aa: CASRRTDNTGELFF
cdr3_nt: TGTGCCAGCAGGAGGACAGATAACACCGGGGAGCTGTTTTTT

j_call: TRBJ1-6
clone_size: .
v_call: TRBV10-3
d_call: TRBD1
cdr3_aa: CATQDEGQYNSPLHF
cdr3_nt: TGTGCCACACAAGACGAGGGACAGTATAATTCACCCCTCCACTTT

j_call: TRBJ2-1
clone_size: .
v_call: TRBV5-5
d_call: .
cdr3_aa: CASSLETANNEQFF
cdr3_nt: TGTGCCAGCAGCTTGGAGACAGCTAACAATGAGCAGTTCTTC

j_call: TRBJ1-1
clone_size: few
v_call: TRBV6-5
d_call: .
cdr3_aa: CASSYLGATEAFF
cdr3_nt: TGTGCCAGCAGTTACTTGGGGGCCACTGAAGCTTTCTTT

j_call: TRBJ2-7
clone_size: .
v_call: TRBV23-1
d_call: .
cdr3_aa: CAVREGRGAGGYEQYF
cdr3_nt: TGCGCCGTCCGCGAGGGCCGCGGCGCAGGAGGATACGAGCAGTACTTC

j_call: TRBJ2-3
clone_size: .
v_call: TRBV24-1
d_call: TRBD2
cdr3_aa: CATSDRREGLIITDTQYF
cdr3_nt: TGTGCCACCAGTGATCGGCGGGAGGGCCTTATTATTACGGATACGCAGTATTTT

j_call: TRBJ1-2
clone_size: .
v_call: TRBV19
d_call: TRBD1
cdr3_aa: CASSPDRDYGYTF
cdr3_nt: TGTGCCAGTAGTCCGGACAGGGACTATGGCTACACCTTC

j_call: TRBJ1-2
clone_size: .
v_call: TRBV5-1
d_call: TRBD1
cdr3_aa: CASSPDRLNYGYTF
cdr3_nt: TGCGCCAGCTCCCCGGACAGGCTAAACTATGGCTACACCTTC

j_call: TRBJ2-3
clone_size: .
v_call: TRBV5-1
d_call: TRBD2
cdr3_aa: CASSATGTSGNPSTDTQYF
cdr3_nt: TGCGCCAGCAGCGCAACCGGGACTAGCGGGAATCCTAGCACAGATACGCAGTATTTT

j_call: TRBJ2-1
clone_size: .
v_call: TRBV27
d_call: TRBD2
cdr3_aa: CASSLAGGPSNEQFF
cdr3_nt: TGTGCCAGCAGCCTAGCGGGAGGGCCTTCCAATGAGCAGTTCTTC

j_call: TRBJ2-3
clone_size: .
v_call: TRBV7-9
d_call: TRBD2
cdr3_aa: CASSLDGGSGTDTQYF
cdr3_nt: TGTGCCAGCAGCTTAGACGGCGGGAGCGGCACAGATACGCAGTATTTT

j_call: TRBJ2-1
clone_size: .
v_call: TRBV9
d_call: TRBD1
cdr3_aa: CASSAYTGGGDEQFF
cdr3_nt: TGTGCCAGCAGCGCCTATACAGGGGGCGGGGATGAGCAGTTCTTC

j_call: TRBJ2-1
clone_size: .
v_call: TRBV5-1
d_call: .
cdr3_aa: CASSLDRVDYNEQFF
cdr3_nt: TGCGCCAGCAGCTTGGACAGGGTGGACTACAATGAGCAGTTCTTC

j_call: TRBJ2-2
clone_size: once
v_call: TRBV9
d_call: .
cdr3_aa: CASSPYTGELFF
cdr3_nt: TGTGCCAGCAGCCCATACACCGGGGAGCTGTTTTTT

j_call: TRBJ1-6
clone_size: .
v_call: TRBV5-1
d_call: .
cdr3_aa: CASSLEEGGRSPLHF
cdr3_nt: TGCGCCAGCAGCTTGGAGGAGGGAGGACGTTCACCCCTCCACTTT

j_call: TRBJ1-2
clone_size: few
v_call: TRBV6-2/TRBV6-3
d_call: TRBD1
cdr3_aa: CASSLGQDNYGYTF
cdr3_nt: TGTGCCAGCAGCCTGGGACAGGATAACTATGGCTACACCTTC

j_call: TRBJ1-1
clone_size: .
v_call: TRBV5-1
d_call: TRBD1
cdr3_aa: CASSYGQGWGNTEAFF
cdr3_nt: TGCGCCAGCAGCTACGGACAGGGGTGGGGTAACACTGAAGCTTTCTTT

j_call: TRBJ2-5
clone_size: .
v_call: TRBV5-1
d_call: .
cdr3_aa: CASSQTTSRGAETQYF
cdr3_nt: TGCGCCAGCAGCCAGACCACTTCCCGGGGAGCCGAGACCCAGTACTTC

j_call: TRBJ2-1
clone_size: .
v_call: TRBV4-3
d_call: .
cdr3_aa: CASSQESRVSEQFF
cdr3_nt: TGCGCCAGCAGCCAAGAATCTAGAGTTTCGGAGCAGTTCTTC

j_call: TRBJ1-5
clone_size: .
v_call: TRBV6-5
d_call: .
cdr3_aa: CASSGGNQPQHF
cdr3_nt: TGTGCCAGCAGCGGTGGCAATCAGCCCCAGCATTTT

j_call: TRBJ2-7
clone_size: few
v_call: TRBV7-2
d_call: .
cdr3_aa: CASAKGDIAYEQYF
cdr3_nt: TGTGCCAGCGCTAAGGGGGACATCGCTTACGAGCAGTACTTC

j_call: TRBJ2-2
clone_size: .
v_call: TRBV5-4
d_call: .
cdr3_aa: CASSPDSAGELFF
cdr3_nt: TGTGCCAGCAGCCCGGACTCTGCCGGGGAGCTGTTTTTT

j_call: TRBJ1-1
clone_size: .
v_call: TRBV6-2/TRBV6-3
d_call: .
cdr3_aa: CASSNRGNTEAFF
cdr3_nt: TGTGCCAGCAGTAATCGGGGAAACACTGAAGCTTTCTTT

j_call: TRBJ1-1
clone_size: .
v_call: TRBV27
d_call: TRBD1
cdr3_aa: CASSLQTGGLGEAFF
cdr3_nt: TGTGCCAGCAGTTTACAAACAGGGGGCTTGGGTGAAGCTTTCTTT

j_call: TRBJ2-5
clone_size: .
v_call: TRBV19
d_call: TRBD1
cdr3_aa: CASRKTGGRETQYF
cdr3_nt: TGTGCCAGCCGGAAGACAGGGGGGCGGGAGACCCAGTACTTC

j_call: TRBJ2-3
clone_size: .
v_call: TRBV15
d_call: TRBD1
cdr3_aa: CATSRNGQGVDTQYF
cdr3_nt: TGTGCCACCAGCAGGAACGGACAGGGGGTTGATACGCAGTATTTT

j_call: TRBJ1-1
clone_size: .
v_call: TRBV11-2
d_call: .
cdr3_aa: CASSLLAGQLMNTEAFF
cdr3_nt: TGTGCCAGCAGCTTATTAGCTGGACAGCTTATGAACACTGAAGCTTTCTTT

j_call: TRBJ2-7
clone_size: .
v_call: TRBV7-8
d_call: .
cdr3_aa: CASSLTRDFYEQYF
cdr3_nt: TGTGCCAGCAGCCTCACGAGAGATTTCTACGAGCAGTACTTC

j_call: TRBJ2-5
clone_size: .
v_call: TRBV10-3
d_call: TRBD1
cdr3_aa: CAISAGTEETQYF
cdr3_nt: TGTGCCATCAGTGCCGGGACAGAAGAGACCCAGTACTTC

j_call: TRBJ1-5
clone_size: .
v_call: TRBV6-5
d_call: .
cdr3_aa: CASRTENNQPQHF
cdr3_nt: TGTGCCAGCAGGACAGAAAATAATCAGCCCCAGCATTTT

j_call: TRBJ1-2
clone_size: few
v_call: TRBV7-9
d_call: .
cdr3_aa: CASSLASGQHGYTF
cdr3_nt: TGTGCCAGCAGCTTAGCTTCGGGACAACATGGCTACACCTTC

j_call: TRBJ1-2
clone_size: .
v_call: TRBV19
d_call: TRBD1
cdr3_aa: CASKESGTGIYSNYGYTF
cdr3_nt: TGTGCCAGTAAAGAATCCGGGACAGGTATCTACTCTAACTATGGCTACACCTTC

j_call: TRBJ2-2
clone_size: .
v_call: TRBV28
d_call: .
cdr3_aa: CATLTWDSDTGELFF
cdr3_nt: TGTGCCACCCTTACCTGGGACTCGGACACCGGGGAGCTGTTTTTT

j_call: TRBJ1-5
clone_size: .
v_call: TRBV6-1
d_call: .
cdr3_aa: CASSEQGWNQPQHF
cdr3_nt: TGTGCCAGCAGTGAACAGGGATGGAATCAGCCCCAGCATTTT

j_call: TRBJ2-7
clone_size: .
v_call: TRBV5-1
d_call: .
cdr3_aa: CASSSSVYEQYF
cdr3_nt: TGCGCCAGCAGCTCCTCCGTTTACGAGCAGTACTTC

j_call: TRBJ1-6
clone_size: .
v_call: TRBV19
d_call: TRBD1
cdr3_aa: CASRPQQGANSPLHF
cdr3_nt: TGTGCCAGTAGACCACAACAGGGGGCTAATTCACCCCTCCACTTT

j_call: TRBJ1-1
clone_size: .
v_call: TRBV5-1
d_call: TRBD1
cdr3_aa: CASRGTGSTEAFF
cdr3_nt: TGCGCCAGCAGAGGGACAGGGAGTACTGAAGCTTTCTTT

j_call: TRBJ1-2
clone_size: .
v_call: TRBV9
d_call: TRBD1
cdr3_aa: CASSASGTVYGYTF
cdr3_nt: TGTGCCAGCAGCGCGTCCGGGACAGTATATGGCTACACCTTC

j_call: TRBJ2-3
clone_size: .
v_call: TRBV7-3
d_call: TRBD2
cdr3_aa: CASSQRSGRHSTDTQYF
cdr3_nt: TGTGCCAGCAGCCAAAGAAGCGGGAGGCATAGCACAGATACGCAGTATTTT

j_call: TRBJ1-1
clone_size: .
v_call: TRBV19
d_call: .
cdr3_aa: CASTRRERENTEAFF
cdr3_nt: TGTGCCAGTACACGGCGGGAAAGGGAGAACACTGAAGCTTTCTTT